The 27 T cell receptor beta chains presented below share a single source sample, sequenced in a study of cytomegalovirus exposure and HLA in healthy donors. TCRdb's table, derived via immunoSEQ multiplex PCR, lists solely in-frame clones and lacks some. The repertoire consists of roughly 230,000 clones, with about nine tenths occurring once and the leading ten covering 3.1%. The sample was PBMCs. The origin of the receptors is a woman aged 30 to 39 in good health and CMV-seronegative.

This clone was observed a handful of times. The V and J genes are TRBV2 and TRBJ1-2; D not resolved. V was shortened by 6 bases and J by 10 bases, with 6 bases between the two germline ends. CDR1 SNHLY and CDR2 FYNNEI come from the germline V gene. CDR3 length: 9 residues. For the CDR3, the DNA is TGTGCCAGCAGGATAGCCTACACCTTC. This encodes CASRIAYTF.

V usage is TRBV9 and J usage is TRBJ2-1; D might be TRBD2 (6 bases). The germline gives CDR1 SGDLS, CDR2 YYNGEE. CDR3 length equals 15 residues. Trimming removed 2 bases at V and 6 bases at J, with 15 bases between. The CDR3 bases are TGTGCCAGCAGCGTGAGCGGGCCCTCGACCAATGAGCAGTTCTTC. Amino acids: CASSVSGPSTNEQFF. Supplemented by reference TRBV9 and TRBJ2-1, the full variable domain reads DSGVTQTPKHLITATGQRVTLRCSPRSGDLSVYWYQQSLDQGLQFLIQYYNGEERAKGNILERFSAQQFPDLHSELNLSSLELGDSALYFCASSVSGPSTNEQFFGPGTRLTVL.

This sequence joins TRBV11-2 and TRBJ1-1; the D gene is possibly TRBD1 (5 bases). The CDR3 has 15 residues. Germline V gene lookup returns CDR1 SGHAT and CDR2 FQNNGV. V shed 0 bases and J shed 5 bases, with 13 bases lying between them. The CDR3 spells CASSLDGDWGTEAFF. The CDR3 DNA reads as TGTGCCAGCAGCTTAGATGGAGATTGGGGGACTGAAGCTTTCTTT.

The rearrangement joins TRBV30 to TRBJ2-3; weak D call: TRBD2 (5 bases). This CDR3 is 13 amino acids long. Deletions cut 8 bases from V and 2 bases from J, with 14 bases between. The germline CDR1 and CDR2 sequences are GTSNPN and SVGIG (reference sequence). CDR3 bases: TGTGCCGGTGCCGGGATCAACACAGATACGCAGTATTTT. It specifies CAGAGINTDTQYF.

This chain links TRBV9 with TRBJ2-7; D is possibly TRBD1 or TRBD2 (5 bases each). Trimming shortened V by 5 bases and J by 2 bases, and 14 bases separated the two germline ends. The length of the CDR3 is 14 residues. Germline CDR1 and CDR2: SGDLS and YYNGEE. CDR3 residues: CASSVGGNTYEQYF. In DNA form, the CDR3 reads TGTGCCAGCAGTGTTGGGGGAAATACCTACGAGCAGTACTTC.

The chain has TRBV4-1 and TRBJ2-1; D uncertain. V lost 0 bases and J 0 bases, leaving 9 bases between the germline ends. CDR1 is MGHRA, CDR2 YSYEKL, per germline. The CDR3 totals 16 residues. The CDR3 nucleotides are TGCGCCAGCAGCCAAGATACATCGACCTCCTACAATGAGCAGTTCTTC. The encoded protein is CASSQDTSTSYNEQFF.

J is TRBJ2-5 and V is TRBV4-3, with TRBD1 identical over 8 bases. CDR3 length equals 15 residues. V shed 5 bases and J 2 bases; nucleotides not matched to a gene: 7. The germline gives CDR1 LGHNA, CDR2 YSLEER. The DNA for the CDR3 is TGCGCCAGCAGCAAAGGGACAGGTTTACAAGAGACCCAGTACTTC. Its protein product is CASSKGTGLQETQYF.

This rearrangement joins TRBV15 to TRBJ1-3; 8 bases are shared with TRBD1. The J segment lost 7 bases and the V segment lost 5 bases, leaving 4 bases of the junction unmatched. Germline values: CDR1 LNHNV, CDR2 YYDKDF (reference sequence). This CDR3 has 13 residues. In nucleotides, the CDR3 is TGTGCCACCAGCCAAGACAGGGGCAACACCATATATTTT. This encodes CATSQDRGNTIYF.

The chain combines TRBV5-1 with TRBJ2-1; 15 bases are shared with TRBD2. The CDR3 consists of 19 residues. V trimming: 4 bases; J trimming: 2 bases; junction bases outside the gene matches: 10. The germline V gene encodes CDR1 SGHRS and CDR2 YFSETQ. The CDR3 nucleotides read TGCGCCAGCAGCCCTGAACCGGGACTAGCGGGAGGTACCTACAATGAGCAGTTCTTC. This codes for CASSPEPGLAGGTYNEQFF.

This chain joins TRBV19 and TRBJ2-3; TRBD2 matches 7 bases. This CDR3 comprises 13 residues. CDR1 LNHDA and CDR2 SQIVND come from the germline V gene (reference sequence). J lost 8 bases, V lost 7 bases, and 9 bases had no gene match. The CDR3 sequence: CASKNNPGGTQYF. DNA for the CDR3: TGTGCCAGTAAGAATAATCCGGGAGGTACGCAGTATTTT.

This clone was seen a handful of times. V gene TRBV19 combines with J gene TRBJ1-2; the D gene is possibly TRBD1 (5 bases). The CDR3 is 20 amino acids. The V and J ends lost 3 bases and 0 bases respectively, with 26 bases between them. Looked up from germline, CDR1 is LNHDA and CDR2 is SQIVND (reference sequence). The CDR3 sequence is CASSIIQTLHVGDSNYGYTF. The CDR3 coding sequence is TGTGCCAGTAGTATTATCCAGACGCTACACGTGGGGGATTCTAACTATGGCTACACCTTC.

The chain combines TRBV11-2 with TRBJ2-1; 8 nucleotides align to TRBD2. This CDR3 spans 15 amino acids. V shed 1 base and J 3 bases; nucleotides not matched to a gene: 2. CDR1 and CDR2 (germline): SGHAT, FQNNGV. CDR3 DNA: TGTGCCAGCAGCTTAGGTGCGGGAGGCTACAATGAGCAGTTCTTC. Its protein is CASSLGAGGYNEQFF.

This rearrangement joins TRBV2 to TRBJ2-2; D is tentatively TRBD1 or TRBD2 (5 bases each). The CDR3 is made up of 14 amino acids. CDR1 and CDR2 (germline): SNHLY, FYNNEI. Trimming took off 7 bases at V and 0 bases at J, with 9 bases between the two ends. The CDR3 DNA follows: TGTGCCAGCACCGGGACGGCGAACACCGGGGAGCTGTTTTTT. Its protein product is CASTGTANTGELFF.

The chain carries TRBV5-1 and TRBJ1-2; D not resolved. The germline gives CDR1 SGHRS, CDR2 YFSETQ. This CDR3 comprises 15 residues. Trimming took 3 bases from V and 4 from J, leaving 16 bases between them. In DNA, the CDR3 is TGCGCCAGCAGCTCCGAGAGGCAGGTCGGCTATGGCTACACCTTC. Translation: CASSSERQVGYGYTF.

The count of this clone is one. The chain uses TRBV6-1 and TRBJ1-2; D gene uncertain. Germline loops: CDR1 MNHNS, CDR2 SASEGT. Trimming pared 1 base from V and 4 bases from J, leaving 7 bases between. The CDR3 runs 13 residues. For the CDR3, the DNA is TGTGCCAGCAGTGAAGGGGCGGCCTATGGCTACACCTTC. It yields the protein CASSEGAAYGYTF.

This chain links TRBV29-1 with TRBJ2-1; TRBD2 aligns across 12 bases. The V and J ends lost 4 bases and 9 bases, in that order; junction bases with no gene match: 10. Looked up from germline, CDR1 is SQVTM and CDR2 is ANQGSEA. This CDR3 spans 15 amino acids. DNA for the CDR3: TGCAGCGTTGCGCTAGCGGGAGGGCCGCTTGTTGAGCAGTTCTTC. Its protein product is CSVALAGGPLVEQFF.

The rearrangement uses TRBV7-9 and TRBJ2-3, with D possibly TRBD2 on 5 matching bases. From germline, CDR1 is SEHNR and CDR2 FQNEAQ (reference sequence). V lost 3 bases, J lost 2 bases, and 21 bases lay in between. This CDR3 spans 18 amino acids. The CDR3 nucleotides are TGTGCCAGCAGCTTCAGAATCACTAGGCCCAAGAACACAGATACGCAGTATTTT. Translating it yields CASSFRITRPKNTDTQYF. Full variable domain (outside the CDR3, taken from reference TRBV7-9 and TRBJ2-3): DTGVSQNPRHKITKRGQNVTFRCDPISEHNRLYWYRQTLGQGPEFLTYFQNEAQLEKSRLLSDRFSAERPKGSFSTLEIQRTEQGDSAMYLCASSFRITRPKNTDTQYFGPGTRLTVL.

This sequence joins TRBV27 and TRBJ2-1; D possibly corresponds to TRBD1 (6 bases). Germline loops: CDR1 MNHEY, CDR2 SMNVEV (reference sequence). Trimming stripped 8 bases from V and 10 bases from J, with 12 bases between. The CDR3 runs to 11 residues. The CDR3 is CASASGEEQFF. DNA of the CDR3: TGTGCCAGCGCCTCAGGGGAAGAGCAGTTCTTC.

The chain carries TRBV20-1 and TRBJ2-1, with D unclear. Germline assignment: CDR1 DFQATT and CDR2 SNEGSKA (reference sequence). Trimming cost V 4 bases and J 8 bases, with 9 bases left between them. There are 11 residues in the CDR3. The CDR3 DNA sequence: TGCAGTGCTATACTGGGCTATGAGCAGTTCTTC. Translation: CSAILGYEQFF.

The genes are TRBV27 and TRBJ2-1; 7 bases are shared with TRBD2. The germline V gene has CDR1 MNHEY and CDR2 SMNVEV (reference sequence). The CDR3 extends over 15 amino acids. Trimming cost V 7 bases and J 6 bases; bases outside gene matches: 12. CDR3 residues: CASIRGGSLLNEQFF. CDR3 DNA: TGTGCCAGCATCCGGGGCGGGAGCCTGCTCAATGAGCAGTTCTTC.

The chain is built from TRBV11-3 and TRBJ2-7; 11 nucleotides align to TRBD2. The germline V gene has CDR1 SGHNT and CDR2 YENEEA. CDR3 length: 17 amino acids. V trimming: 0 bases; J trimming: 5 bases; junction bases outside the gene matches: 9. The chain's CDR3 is CASSLEASLAGVNEQYF. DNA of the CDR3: TGTGCCAGCAGCTTAGAAGCCTCACTAGCGGGAGTCAACGAGCAGTACTTC.

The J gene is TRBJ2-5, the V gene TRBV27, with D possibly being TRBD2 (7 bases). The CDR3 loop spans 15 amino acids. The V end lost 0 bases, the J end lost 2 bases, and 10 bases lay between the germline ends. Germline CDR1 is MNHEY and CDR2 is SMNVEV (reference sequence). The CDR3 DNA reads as TGTGCCAGCAGTTTATCGGGGGGGCTGCAAGAGACCCAGTACTTC. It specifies CASSLSGGLQETQYF.

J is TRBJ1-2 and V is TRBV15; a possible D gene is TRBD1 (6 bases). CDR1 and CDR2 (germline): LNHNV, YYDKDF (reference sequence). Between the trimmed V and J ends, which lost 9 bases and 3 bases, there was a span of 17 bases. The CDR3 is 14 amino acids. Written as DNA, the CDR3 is TGTGCCACGGCTTCAGGGGCCCAACACTATGGCTACACCTTC. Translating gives CATASGAQHYGYTF.

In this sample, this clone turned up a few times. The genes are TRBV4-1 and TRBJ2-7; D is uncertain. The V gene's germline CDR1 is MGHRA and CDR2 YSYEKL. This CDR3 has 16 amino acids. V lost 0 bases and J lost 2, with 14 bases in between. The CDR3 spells CASSQEGSSPTYEQYF. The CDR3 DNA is TGCGCCAGCAGCCAAGAGGGTTCCAGCCCGACCTACGAGCAGTACTTC.

CDR3 loop: CASSFPGTTRNEQFF. In DNA form, the CDR3 reads TGTGCCAGCAGCTTTCCTGGGACTACTCGCAATGAGCAGTTCTTC. The chain couples TRBV7-3 to TRBJ2-1; 7 nucleotides agree with TRBD2. V was clipped by 3 bases and J by 6 bases; unmatched bases: 8. Germline V gene data show CDR1 as SGHTA and CDR2 as FQGTGA. This CDR3 is 15 amino acids long. Drawing the rest from reference TRBV7-3 and TRBJ2-1, the complete variable domain is GAGVSQTPSNKVTEKGKYVELRCDPISGHTALYWYRQSLGQGPEFLIYFQGTGAADDSGLPNDRFFAVRPEGSVSTLKIQRTERGDSAVYLCASSFPGTTRNEQFFGPGTRLTVL.

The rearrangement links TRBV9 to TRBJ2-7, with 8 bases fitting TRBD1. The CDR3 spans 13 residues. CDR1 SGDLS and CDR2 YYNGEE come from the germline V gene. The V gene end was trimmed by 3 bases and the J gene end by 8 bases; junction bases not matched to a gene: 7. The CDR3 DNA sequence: TGTGCCAGCAGCGCACCGACAGGGGTTAAGCAGTACTTC. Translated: CASSAPTGVKQYF. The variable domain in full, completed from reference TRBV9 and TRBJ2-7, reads DSGVTQTPKHLITATGQRVTLRCSPRSGDLSVYWYQQSLDQGLQFLIQYYNGEERAKGNILERFSAQQFPDLHSELNLSSLELGDSALYFCASSAPTGVKQYFGPGTRLTVT.

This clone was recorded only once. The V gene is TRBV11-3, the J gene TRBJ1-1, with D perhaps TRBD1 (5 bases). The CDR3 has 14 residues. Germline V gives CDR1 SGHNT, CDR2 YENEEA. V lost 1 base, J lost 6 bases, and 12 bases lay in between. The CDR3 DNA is TGTGCCAGCAGCTTAGTAGGGGTGAGTGCTGAAGCTTTCTTT. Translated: CASSLVGVSAEAFF.